The table lists the clone carrying this T cell receptor (beta chain) with a few counts. Its antigen is still unknown. V lost 2 bases, J lost 1 base, and 11 bases lay in between. This CDR3 has 15 amino acids. The V gene's germline CDR1 is KGHSH and CDR2 LQKENI. Using CD45RO/CCR7/CD25/CD127/CD95/CD27, CD4+ naive, central memory, regulatory and stem cell-like memory cells were sorted. Sorted populations all exceeded 95% purity. Every bit of the isolated RNA underwent reverse transcription, so sequencing read expressed TCRB transcripts. Sequenced naive, central memory and regulatory T cell samples produced an average of roughly 3.5 million reads. The assay was immunoSEQ multiplex PCR, and TCRdb's table has in-frame clones only and misses some. This sample yields some 660,000 clones, of which about an eighth are seen a single time; just under 0.04% belongs to the top ten. This record comes from a study of beta chain features in type 1 diabetes.

The study's findings and limits: Shortening of TCRB CDR3s, moderate but significant, appeared in all four CD4+ subsets of Type 1 diabetes patients. Any role of HLA type in TCRB rearrangement remained unresolved here.

This clonotype was obtained from a man between 18 and 29 years old with type 1 diabetes. The sequenced sample was naive CD4+ T cells from blood. V is TRBV18 and J is TRBJ1-1; D perhaps matches TRBD1 (6 bases). As DNA, the CDR3 is TGTGCCAGCTCACCAGCCCCGGGACAGAACACTGAAGCTTTCTTT. Translation gives CASSPAPGQNTEAFF.